This entry is about one T cell receptor (beta chain). The entry originates in a study of cytomegalovirus exposure and HLA in healthy donors. The CDR3 consists of 14 residues. V shed 5 bases, J shed 1 base, and the junction held 2 bases outside the gene matches. Germline assignment: CDR1 SGHTA and CDR2 FQGNSA. The protocol was immunoSEQ multiplex PCR, while the TCRdb copy is restricted to in-frame clones and leaves out a portion. Of fewer than 90,000 clones in the sample, approximately 95% were seen once. This sequence originates from a young woman in good health and CMV-seropositive. The genes are TRBV7-2 and TRBJ2-3; 8 bases are a match to TRBD2. Material: PBMCs. CDR3 amino acids: CASSLTSGTDTQYF. In DNA form, the CDR3 reads TGTGCCAGCAGCCTGACTAGCGGCACAGATACGCAGTATTTT.